This T cell receptor beta chain was profiled in a study of identical twins. This clonotype occurred many times. Its cognate antigen is unknown. V lost 2 bases and J 1 base, leaving 14 bases between the germline ends. The CDR3 totals 16 residues. One entry per CDR3 protein, called by TCRdb with MiXCR from the 5' RACE reads. The data show 700,000 to 950,000 distinct CDR3 sequences, about 12% seen once. Study conclusions and caveats: For monozygotic twins, models underestimated out-of-frame TCR alpha sharing.

These data also featured in a second study, about yellow fever vaccine responses in identical twins.

The source of this sequence is a woman between 18 and 30 years old in good health. Material: PBMCs. This rearrangement joins TRBV12-3 or TRBV12-4 to TRBJ2-5; D is possibly TRBD2 (5 bases). The CDR3 here is CASSLLVAEGQETQYF. CDR3 nucleotide sequence: TGTGCCAGCAGTTTACTGGTGGCCGAGGGCCAAGAGACCCAGTACTTC.